This entry lists 5 T cell receptor beta chains sequenced from one sample in a study of T-cell reconstitution after alpha-beta-depleted transplantation in children. Unique molecular identifiers were used to barcode this TCRbeta library. TCRdb re-called the PCR reads with MiXCR, one entry per CDR3 protein. The sample carries about 27,000 distinct CDR3 sequences, about 18% recorded once. Sequenced material: PBMCs, mostly from graft donor cells, taken 60 days after TCRalphabeta/CD19-depleted stem cell transplant. The receptors shown here come from a male patient between 2 and 10 years old who had a stem cell transplant for acute lymphoblastic leukemia, so the T cells may come from the graft donor.

This rearrangement joins TRBV20-1 to TRBJ2-7, with 12 positions matching TRBD2. From germline, CDR1 is DFQATT and CDR2 SNEGSKA (reference sequence). J lost 5 bases, V lost 2 bases, and 7 bases had no gene match. The CDR3 consists of 15 residues. The CDR3 is CSARRLAGGPHEQYF. CDR3 sequence (DNA): TGCAGTGCTAGACGGCTAGCGGGAGGGCCCCACGAGCAGTACTTC.

J is TRBJ1-6 and V is TRBV9; D perhaps matches TRBD1 (6 bases). In germline, CDR1 is SGDLS, CDR2 YYNGEE. The CDR3 spans 16 residues. V lost 0 bases, J lost 10 bases, and 17 bases lay in between. CDR3 nucleotides: TGTGCCAGCAGCGTAGCGGCCGAGGACAGTTCATCACCCCTCCACTTT. This codes for CASSVAAEDSSSPLHF. The full variable domain, rest sourced from reference TRBV9 and TRBJ1-6, is DSGVTQTPKHLITATGQRVTLRCSPRSGDLSVYWYQQSLDQGLQFLIQYYNGEERAKGNILERFSAQQFPDLHSELNLSSLELGDSALYFCASSVAAEDSSSPLHFGNGTRLTVT.

The chain employs TRBV24-1 and TRBJ2-1; 14 positions agree with TRBD2. CDR1 is KGHDR, CDR2 SFDVKD, per germline. The CDR3 is 17 residues long. The V and J ends lost 3 bases and 7 bases, in that order; junction bases with no gene match: 7. The CDR3 loop reads CATSDRKGLAGVNEQFF. The CDR3 region has the DNA TGTGCCACCAGTGATCGTAAGGGACTAGCGGGAGTGAATGAGCAGTTCTTC.

This clonotype was seen ten or more times. J is TRBJ1-5 and V is TRBV9, with TRBD1 matching 10 bases. J lost 7 bases, V lost 5 bases, and 6 bases had no gene match. Per the germline V gene, CDR1 is SGDLS and CDR2 is YYNGEE. This CDR3 spans 14 amino acids. CDR3 residues: CASSADRGRQPQHF. In DNA form, the CDR3 reads TGTGCCAGCAGTGCCGACAGGGGGCGACAGCCCCAGCATTTT.

The chain joins TRBV3-1 to TRBJ1-6; a possible D gene is TRBD1 (6 bases). The CDR3 runs 15 residues. Germline-derived CDR1 and CDR2 are LGHDT and YNNKEL (reference sequence). V was pared by 1 base and J by 8 bases, with 12 bases between. The CDR3 spells CASSQGTGMDSPLHF. The CDR3 DNA reads as TGTGCCAGCAGCCAAGGTACAGGGATGGATTCACCCCTCCACTTT.